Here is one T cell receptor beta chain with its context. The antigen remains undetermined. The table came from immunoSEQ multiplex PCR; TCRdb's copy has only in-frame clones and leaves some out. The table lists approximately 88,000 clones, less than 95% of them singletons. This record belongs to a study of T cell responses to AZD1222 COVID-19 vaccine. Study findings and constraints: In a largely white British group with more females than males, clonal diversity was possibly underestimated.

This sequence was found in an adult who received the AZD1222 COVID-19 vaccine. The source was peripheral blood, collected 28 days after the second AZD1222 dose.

CDR3 residues: CASSLVGRSTNYGYTF. CDR3 bases: TGTGCCAGCAGCTTAGTAGGCAGGAGCACTAACTATGGCTACACCTTC. The V and J genes are TRBV11-2 and TRBJ1-2; D not resolved. Germline V gene sequence: CDR1 SGHAT, CDR2 FQNNGV. V was shortened by 1 base and J by 0 bases, with 12 bases between the two germline ends. The CDR3 has 16 amino acids.